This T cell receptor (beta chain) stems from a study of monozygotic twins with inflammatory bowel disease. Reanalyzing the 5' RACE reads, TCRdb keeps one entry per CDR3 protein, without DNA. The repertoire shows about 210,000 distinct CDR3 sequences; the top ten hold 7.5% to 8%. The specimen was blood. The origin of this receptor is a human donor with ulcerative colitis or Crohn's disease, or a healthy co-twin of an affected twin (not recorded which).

CDR3 protein: CASSFSKNTEAFF. The chain links TRBV11-2 to TRBJ1-1. CDR1 SGHAT and CDR2 FQNNGV come from the germline V gene. The CDR3 extends over 13 amino acids.